These 13 T cell receptor beta chains share one sample of origin, sequenced in a study of technical replicates of blood from several donors (dated by TCRdb to about 2017). Library construction relied on the immunoSEQ multiplex PCR assay. TCRdb mirrors the immuneACCESS table, restricted to in-frame sequences. Some clones are absent from its copies; in checked studies, under half trace to an unresolved V gene, and the reason for the others is unknown. Recorded for this sample are more than 75,000 clones; roughly 95% of them occurred a single time. Clones ranked in the top ten supply approximately 0.39% of the sample. Sequencing was done on a sample of T cells isolated from PBMCs. The receptor source for this set is a human donor in good health.

This clone was seen only once. The rearrangement uses TRBV5-1 and TRBJ2-3; D not certain. CDR3 length: 12 residues. Per germline, CDR1 SGHRS and CDR2 YFSETQ. With 3 bases removed from V and 5 bases from J, the gap between germline ends came to 7 bases. CDR3 nucleotide sequence: TGCGCCAGCAGCTCTAACCTAGATACGCAGTATTTT. Translating gives CASSSNLDTQYF.

This chain uses TRBV2 with TRBJ2-2, with a possible D match to TRBD1 (6 bases). Germline CDR1 and CDR2: SNHLY and FYNNEI. Trimming removed 5 bases from V and 5 bases from J, with 15 bases in between. The CDR3 is 15 amino acids. The CDR3 sequence: CASSSPGVWTGELFF. Here the CDR3 DNA reads TGTGCCAGCAGTAGCCCAGGGGTTTGGACCGGGGAGCTGTTTTTT.

V and J are TRBV7-7 and TRBJ2-1; 11 bases are a match to TRBD2. V lost 5 bases and J lost 6; bases outside the gene matches: 6. CDR3 length: 15 amino acids. Germline V gene lookup returns CDR1 SSHAT and CDR2 FNYEAQ (reference sequence). CDR3 in DNA: TGTGCCAGCAGCCCCGGGACTAGCGGAGCCAATGAGCAGTTCTTC. Translated: CASSPGTSGANEQFF.

CDR3 nucleotide sequence: TGTGCCAGCAGTCCAAACTTGGTCCCCACCTACGAGCAGTACTTC. Translation gives CASSPNLVPTYEQYF. The V gene is TRBV27, the J gene TRBJ2-7; no firm D call. Germline CDR1 reads MNHEY; CDR2 reads SMNVEV (reference sequence). With 5 bases removed from V and 2 bases from J, the gap between germline ends came to 16 bases. The CDR3 consists of 15 residues.

The sample holds one count of this clone. This sequence joins TRBV5-1 and TRBJ2-7, with D perhaps matching TRBD1 (5 bases). The CDR3 is 18 amino acids. The V end lost 3 bases, the J end lost 5 bases, and 27 bases lay between the germline ends. The germline CDR1 and CDR2 sequences are SGHRS and YFSETQ. CDR3 loop: CASSSLFRDTVTSNEQYF. CDR3 nucleotides: TGCGCCAGCAGCTCCCTCTTCAGGGATACCGTAACTTCCAACGAGCAGTACTTC.

The chain carries TRBV27 and TRBJ1-5; D perhaps matches TRBD1 (6 bases). CDR3 length: 15 amino acids. The germline V gene has CDR1 MNHEY and CDR2 SMNVEV (reference sequence). V was trimmed by 4 bases and J by 0 bases, leaving 10 bases between them. CDR3 coding DNA: TGTGCCAGCAGTTCGACAGGTAATAGCAATCAGCCCCAGCATTTT. Amino acids: CASSSTGNSNQPQHF.

The chain joins TRBV28 to TRBJ2-7; 12 bases align to TRBD1. The CDR3 length is 17 residues. The V segment lost 5 bases and the J segment 2 bases; nucleotides outside the gene matches: 10. Germline V gives CDR1 MDHEN, CDR2 SYDVKM. CDR3 sequence (DNA): TGTGCCAGCAGTCTTAACTCCGGGACAGGGGGCGCCTACGAGCAGTACTTC. This sequence encodes CASSLNSGTGGAYEQYF.

The gene calls are TRBV28 and TRBJ2-7; 10 positions match TRBD2. Trimming took 5 bases from V and 4 from J; bases not matched to a gene: 8. The CDR3 sequence is 15 residues long. The germline V gene has CDR1 MDHEN and CDR2 SYDVKM. CDR3 DNA sequence: TGTGCCAGCAGTCCCCCTAGCGGGAGAGCATACGAGCAGTACTTC. This sequence encodes CASSPPSGRAYEQYF.

The rearrangement joins TRBV5-1 to TRBJ1-1, with D perhaps TRBD1 (5 bases). CDR1 is SGHRS, CDR2 YFSETQ, per germline. The CDR3 is 14 residues long. Trimming left V 3 bases short and J 5 bases short, with 14 bases between. The CDR3 coding sequence is TGCGCCAGCAGCTCCTCACGGGGGGAAACTGAAGCTTTCTTT. Amino acids: CASSSSRGETEAFF.

This chain joins TRBV5-4 and TRBJ1-1; D remains ambiguous. This CDR3 has 16 residues. CDR1 and CDR2 (germline): SGHNT, YYREEE (reference sequence). Trimming took off 0 bases at V and 3 bases at J, with 15 bases between the two ends. The CDR3 here is CASSLGLPGRDTEAFF. CDR3 sequence (DNA): TGTGCCAGCAGCTTGGGGTTACCGGGGAGGGACACTGAAGCTTTCTTT.

V and J are TRBV6-5 and TRBJ2-7; D gene uncertain. The germline V and J ends were trimmed by 6 bases and 3 bases, with 12 bases remaining between them. This CDR3 comprises 13 residues. The germline V gene has CDR1 MNHEY and CDR2 SVGAGI. This CDR3 reads CASSATEFYEQYF. DNA for the CDR3: TGTGCCAGCAGCGCCACTGAATTCTACGAGCAGTACTTC.

The rearrangement uses TRBV13 and TRBJ2-5; 7 nucleotides agree with TRBD2. CDR3 length equals 14 residues. The germline V gene encodes CDR1 PRHDT and CDR2 FYEKMQ (reference sequence). Trimming cost V 6 bases and J 5 bases; bases outside gene matches: 9. DNA of the CDR3: TGTGCCAGCAGGGGAGGGTTGAGGCGGGAGACCCAGTACTTC. It encodes CASRGGLRRETQYF.

V usage is TRBV28 and J usage is TRBJ2-7; 9 bases agree with TRBD1. The CDR3 is made up of 15 amino acids. V gave up 6 bases and J gave up 5 bases; unmatched junction bases: 11. CDR1 is MDHEN, CDR2 SYDVKM, per germline. The CDR3 DNA reads TGTGCCAGCAGGGCTGGAGGGACAGGGTCAGACGAGCAGTACTTC. It encodes CASRAGGTGSDEQYF. Drawing the rest from reference TRBV28 and TRBJ2-7, the complete variable domain is DVKVTQSSRYLVKRTGEKVFLECVQDMDHENMFWYRQDPGLGLRLIYFSYDVKMKEKGDIPEGYSVSREKKERFSLILESASTNQTSMYLCASRAGGTGSDEQYFGPGTRLTVT.